This T cell receptor (beta chain) was found in a study of blood T cell repertoires in COVID-19. Data came from immunoSEQ multiplex PCR; TCRdb stores just in-frame clones and leaves some out. The sample holds approximately 250,000 clones; more than 70% are singletons and the top ten take 2%. Trimming cost V 3 bases and J 4 bases; bases outside gene matches: 13. Germline V gene sequence: CDR1 WNHNN, CDR2 SYGVQD (reference sequence). This CDR3 has 17 amino acids. The sample comprised PBMCs or T cells enriched from blood (not recorded which). The chain couples TRBV10-1 to TRBJ1-2; 8 bases are shared with TRBD1. The clonotype comes from a woman aged 55-75 years in a cohort exposed to, infected with or recovered from COVID-19 (not recorded which). In nucleotides, the CDR3 is TGCGCCAGCAGTGACTGGGACAGGCGATCTAGGGGCTATGGCTACACCTTC. It translates to CASSDWDRRSRGYGYTF.